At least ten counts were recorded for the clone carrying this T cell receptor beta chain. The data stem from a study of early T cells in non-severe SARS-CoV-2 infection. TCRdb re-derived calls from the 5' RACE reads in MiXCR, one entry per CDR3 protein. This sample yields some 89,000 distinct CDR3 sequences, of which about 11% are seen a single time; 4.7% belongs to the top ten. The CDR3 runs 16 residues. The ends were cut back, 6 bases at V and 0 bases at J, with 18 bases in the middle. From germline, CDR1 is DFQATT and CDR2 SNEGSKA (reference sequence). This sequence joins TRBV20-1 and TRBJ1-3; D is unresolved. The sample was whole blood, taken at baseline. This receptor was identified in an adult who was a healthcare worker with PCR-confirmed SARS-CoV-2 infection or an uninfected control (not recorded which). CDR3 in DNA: TGCAGTGCAAACTCACGGACGCAAATCTCTGGAAACACCATATATTTT. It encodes CSANSRTQISGNTIYF.